The rows below give T cell receptor beta chains drawn from one sample of a study of technical replicates of blood from several donors. This table comes from immunoSEQ multiplex PCR, and its TCRdb copy is limited to in-frame clones, with some not included. The table has 99,000 or so clones, 95% seen once. Material: T cells isolated from PBMCs. Receptors originate from a human donor in good health. CDR3s include the opening cysteine and the closing phenylalanine or tryptophan. The D gene is left open where the match is weak. The size field is filled for only some rows; it gives once, few, many or a size class.

.	.	TRBV27	TRBJ2-1	CASSLALSSYNEQFF	TGTGCCAGCAGTCTAGCTCTGAGCTCCTACAATGAGCAGTTCTTC
.	.	TRBV19	TRBJ1-5	CASSIGIGDWGPVSNQPQHF	TGTGCCAGTAGTATCGGTATCGGGGATTGGGGGCCTGTTAGCAATCAGCCCCAGCATTTT
.	.	TRBV19	TRBJ1-2	CASRRASGYGYTF	TGTGCCAGCAGGAGGGCGTCCGGCTATGGCTACACCTTC
TRBD1	.	TRBV5-4	TRBJ2-3	CASSFETGLLADTQYF	TGTGCCAGCAGCTTTGAGACAGGGCTGCTCGCAGATACGCAGTATTTT
TRBD1	.	TRBV9	TRBJ1-6	CASSSYGQGGSPLHF	TGTGCCAGCAGCTCCTACGGACAGGGGGGTTCACCCCTCCACTTT
TRBD1	.	TRBV25-1	TRBJ1-2	CASSARGGQSYGYTF	TGTGCCAGCAGTGCGCGAGGGGGACAGTCCTATGGCTACACCTTC
.	few	TRBV5-1	TRBJ1-1	CASSLEGLETEAFF	TGCGCCAGCAGCTTGGAGGGGTTGGAGACTGAAGCTTTCTTT
TRBD2	.	TRBV18	TRBJ2-1	CASSPGTSSYNEQFF	TGTGCCAGCTCACCAGGGACTAGTTCTTACAATGAGCAGTTCTTC
TRBD2	.	TRBV28	TRBJ2-7	CASSPSGSKMYEQYF	TGTGCCAGCAGCCCTAGCGGGAGCAAAATGTACGAGCAGTACTTC
TRBD2	once	TRBV30	TRBJ2-3	CAWRKGLAGIRVTDTQYF	TGTGCCTGGAGGAAGGGACTAGCGGGGATAAGAGTCACAGATACGCAGTATTTT
TRBD2	.	TRBV27	TRBJ2-1	CASSWANGRAGNEQFF	TGTGCCAGCAGTTGGGCCAACGGGAGGGCTGGCAATGAGCAGTTCTTC
.	.	TRBV4-1	TRBJ1-2	CASSQRDVTNYGYTF	TGCGCCAGCAGCCAGCGGGACGTAACTAACTATGGCTACACCTTC
.	.	TRBV4-1	TRBJ1-4	CASSQTQGTNEKLFF	TGCGCCAGCAGCCAGACACAGGGTACTAATGAAAAACTGTTTTTT
.	.	TRBV28	TRBJ1-2	CASTQTRVGVGYTF	TGTGCCAGTACCCAAACCAGGGTTGGGGTGGGCTACACCTTC
.	once	TRBV7-9	TRBJ2-5	CASSEGVIHQETQYF	TGTGCCAGCAGCGAAGGGGTAATCCACCAAGAGACCCAGTACTTC
.	.	TRBV6-5	TRBJ1-2	CASSDSGDYGYTF	TGTGCCAGCAGTGACTCAGGGGACTATGGCTACACCTTC
.	.	TRBV20-1	TRBJ2-7	CSASPPSEQYF	TGCAGTGCTAGCCCACCTAGCGAGCAGTACTTC
TRBD1	.	TRBV4-1	TRBJ2-7	CASSHLLPRDRGYEQYF	TGCGCCAGCAGCCACCTCCTCCCCCGGGACAGGGGTTACGAGCAGTACTTC
TRBD2	.	TRBV6-1	TRBJ2-7	CASSETSGVSYEQYF	TGTGCCAGCAGTGAAACTAGCGGGGTATCCTACGAGCAGTACTTC
.	.	TRBV14	TRBJ2-3	CASSLSSDRLSTDTQYF	TGTGCCAGCAGCCTTTCCTCCGACAGGCTAAGCACAGATACGCAGTATTTT
TRBD2	.	TRBV28	TRBJ2-7	CASTALIRDYSYEQYF	TGTGCCAGCACCGCTCTAATCCGGGACTACTCCTACGAGCAGTACTTC
.	.	TRBV2	TRBJ2-7	CASSELYEQYF	TGTGCCAGCAGTGAACTATACGAGCAGTACTTC
.	few	TRBV6-1	TRBJ1-2	CAGSMQGYGYTF	TGTGCCGGGAGCATGCAAGGGTATGGCTACACCTTC
TRBD1	.	TRBV10-2	TRBJ1-4	CASSSTGENEKLFF	TGCGCCAGCAGTTCGACAGGGGAAAATGAAAAACTGTTTTTT
.	.	TRBV14	TRBJ2-7	CASSQVASDAYEQYF	TGTGCCAGCAGCCAAGTTGCCAGCGACGCCTACGAGCAGTACTTC
TRBD2	.	TRBV6-5	TRBJ2-1	CASSLGGSYNEQFF	TGTGCCAGCAGCCTGGGAGGGAGTTACAATGAGCAGTTCTTC
TRBD2	.	TRBV5-1	TRBJ2-1	CASSFGSGGEYNEQFF	TGCGCCAGCAGCTTTGGTAGCGGGGGCGAATACAATGAGCAGTTCTTC